The sequence of this T cell receptor beta chain was determined in a study of blood T cell repertoires in COVID-19 (dated by TCRdb to 2018 to 2021). Background on the whole study: Collaborator samples came from the United States, Italy and Spain and covered acute and convalescent phases of COVID-19. The material from the prospective study consisted of cDNA or gDNA derived from T cells, B-cell-depleted T cells, or PBMCs. The samples were drawn from the first 160 participants of the ongoing ImmuneRACE study and from roughly 1,300 subjects provided by 6 global collaborators. Sample metadata almost always included a de-identified subject ID, COVID-19 status, age in years and sex. Where available, HLA class I and class II types were obtained from metadata supplied by the sample provider rather than from assay-based typing. Deeply sampled blood TCRbeta repertoires from subjects exposed to, actively infected with, or recovered from COVID-19 were included in the dataset. A freely available public database, intended as a resource for researchers studying the immune response to SARS-CoV-2, is where the repertoires were released. Paper-wide results and their limitations: Clinical and demographic metadata were provided uncurated, with the amount varying by source and participant.

TCRbeta CDR3 regions were amplified from genomic DNA by means of the immunoSEQ Assay, a bias-controlled multiplex PCR. On the authors' methods: Within the assay, amplification of reference gene primers was used to estimate how many nucleated cells each sample contained. To quantify the absolute abundance of each unique TCRbeta CDR3 rearrangement, sequence reads were collapsed and filtered. For each sample, productive Simpson clonality was calculated by taking the square root of Simpson's diversity index across productive rearrangements. TCRdb obtained this table from immuneACCESS and retained in-frame rearrangements with V and J assigned. These tables miss some clones; where compared with another copy, unresolved V genes account for less than half of the shortfall, and the remainder is unexplained. V and J calls and clone size are as listed in that table; D and trimming were resolved from the DNA. The sample table contains roughly 100,000 clones; only one count was recorded for roughly nine tenths of them. Around 15% of the sample belongs to the ten largest clones.

The collaborating institutions used their own protocols to collect whole blood in K2EDTA tubes. For TCRbeta analysis, collaborator samples were shipped as frozen whole blood, as isolated PBMCs, or as DNA extracted from either sample type. About this clone: Its antigen is not yet known. There are no base qualities to consult, and no much larger clone falls within one base.

V trim: 6 bases; J trim: 1 base; unmatched bases: 6. The CDR3 numbers 16 residues from cysteine through phenylalanine. Of the read, only the CDR3 DNA is kept; its 48 bases are in frame from base 1. The germline V gene (reference sequence) sets CDR1 to LNHDA and CDR2 to SQIVND. The receptor chain draws on TRBV19 and TRBJ2-4; TRBD1 lines up with 10 middle nucleotides. The clonotype was recovered from a man aged 45-65 years with acute or convalescent COVID-19. Sequencing was done on a sample of peripheral blood. This receptor carries the CDR3 CASSRDRGRAKNIQYF. The DNA sequence is TGTGCCAGTAGCCGGGACAGGGGAAGGGCCAAAAACATTCAGTACTTC.